Following are 11 T cell receptor beta chains from one sample sequenced in a study of T cell responses to AZD1222 COVID-19 vaccine. Sequenced by immunoSEQ multiplex PCR; TCRdb stores in-frame clones only, minus some. The top ten hold about 7.1% of the sample, which has tens of thousands of clones, approximately 86% seen once. The material sequenced was peripheral blood, taken 28 days after the second AZD1222 dose. These receptor sequences come from an adult who received the AZD1222 COVID-19 vaccine.

This clone was seen more than once but under ten times. In DNA, the CDR3 is TGTGCCAGCAGCGTCATGGGGACTAGCGAGCTCACAGATACGCAGTATTTT. Its protein product is CASSVMGTSELTDTQYF. The chain uses TRBV5-6 and TRBJ2-3; 10 bases match TRBD2. CDR1 is SGHDT and CDR2 is YYEEEE in the germline V gene. The CDR3 runs 17 residues. V shed 4 bases, J shed 2 bases, and the junction held 10 bases outside the gene matches.

This chain joins TRBV19 and TRBJ1-2; no firm D call. The ends were cut back, 4 bases at V and 3 bases at J, with 18 bases in the middle. The CDR3 sequence is 16 residues long. The germline V gene encodes CDR1 LNHDA and CDR2 SQIVND (reference sequence). CDR3 DNA sequence: TGTGCCAGTAGTAAGGCAGGCGTTTCGGGAGACTATGGCTACACCTTC. Its protein product is CASSKAGVSGDYGYTF.

The J gene is TRBJ1-1, the V gene TRBV28; D remains ambiguous. The CDR3 is 13 amino acids. The germline V gene encodes CDR1 MDHEN and CDR2 SYDVKM. V was pared by 2 bases and J by 7 bases, with 11 bases between. This chain's CDR3 is CASSLTPEYEAFF. CDR3 nucleotide sequence: TGTGCCAGCAGTTTAACTCCGGAGTATGAAGCTTTCTTT.

This rearrangement joins TRBV7-6 to TRBJ2-2; 8 nucleotides line up with TRBD1. V lost 0 bases and J lost 1; bases outside the gene matches: 10. This CDR3 has 19 amino acids. Germline-derived CDR1 and CDR2 are SGHVS and FNYEAQ. The CDR3: CASSLAAGRGQLNTGELFF. The DNA for the CDR3 is TGTGCCAGCAGCTTAGCGGCGGGCAGGGGGCAGCTGAACACCGGGGAGCTGTTTTTT.

The chain employs TRBV6-6 and TRBJ2-3, with TRBD1 matching over 12 bases. The length of the CDR3 is 15 residues. With 4 bases clipped from V and 2 bases from J, the junction kept 1 base outside the gene matches. Germline V gives CDR1 MNHNY, CDR2 SVGAGI (reference sequence). In DNA, the CDR3 is TGTGCCAGCAGTTGGGGACAGGGGGCCACAGATACGCAGTATTTT. Protein sequence: CASSWGQGATDTQYF.

The rearrangement links TRBV3-1 (or the pseudogene TRBV3-2) to TRBJ1-1, with unresolved D. V lost 1 base and J lost 4, with 10 bases in between. Germline CDR1 is LGHDT and CDR2 is YNNKEL (reference sequence). This CDR3 contains 14 residues. CDR3 residues: CASSQGWFRTEAFF. For the CDR3, the DNA is TGTGCCAGCAGCCAAGGCTGGTTTCGCACTGAAGCTTTCTTT.

This clone is medium-sized (0.01 to 0.1%) by share. The V and J genes are TRBV7-2 and TRBJ1-5; D is perhaps TRBD1 (5 bases). V lost 1 base and J lost 3, with 10 bases in between. This CDR3 region has 15 residues. Per the germline V gene, CDR1 is SGHTA and CDR2 is FQGNSA. The CDR3 loop is CASSLEGAYNQPQHF. CDR3 in DNA: TGTGCCAGCAGCTTAGAAGGGGCCTACAATCAGCCCCAGCATTTT.

This chain links TRBV11-3 with TRBJ2-3; D unclear. The CDR3 loop spans 13 amino acids. CDR1 and CDR2 from the germline V gene are SGHNT and YENEEA. V dropped 5 bases and J dropped 9 bases, with 15 bases sitting between them. CDR3 coding DNA: TGTGCCAGCAGCCCCAGCGCGGTGAACACGCAGTATTTT. Translated: CASSPSAVNTQYF.

This chain connects TRBV7-2 to TRBJ1-5; D is possibly TRBD1 (5 bases). Looked up from germline, CDR1 is SGHTA and CDR2 is FQGNSA. The CDR3 spans 15 residues. Trimming pared 6 bases from V and 2 bases from J, leaving 14 bases between. CDR3 nucleotide sequence: TGTGCCAGCAGTTTTTCAGGGTTTCGCAATCAGCCCCAGCATTTT. Translating gives CASSFSGFRNQPQHF. Full variable domain (remainder filled in from reference TRBV7-2 and TRBJ1-5): GAGVSQSPSNKVTEKGKDVELRCDPISGHTALYWYRQSLGQGLEFLIYFQGNSAPDKSGLPSDRFSAERTGGSVSTLTIQRTQQEDSAVYLCASSFSGFRNQPQHFGDGTRLSIL.

J is TRBJ1-5 and V is TRBV28, with TRBD1 as a possible D gene (5 bases). The CDR3 is 14 amino acids. Germline lookup yields CDR1 MDHEN and CDR2 SYDVKM. The V end lost 7 bases, the J end lost 4 bases, and 14 bases lay between the germline ends. CDR3 DNA: TGTGCCAGCAATAGGGGCTCAGCAAATCAGCCCCAGCATTTT. As protein: CASNRGSANQPQHF.

The chain links TRBV7-8 to TRBJ2-2, with 7 positions matching TRBD1. In germline, CDR1 is SGHVS, CDR2 FQNEAQ. There are 16 residues in the CDR3. With 1 base clipped from V and 2 bases from J, the junction kept 4 bases outside the gene matches. The CDR3 protein is CASSLVGTVNTGELFF. As DNA, the CDR3 is TGTGCCAGCAGCTTAGTCGGGACAGTCAACACCGGGGAGCTGTTTTTT.